The clone carrying this TCR beta chain was observed a handful of times. The data were taken from a study of T cells in localized non-small cell lung cancer. The assay was immunoSEQ multiplex PCR, and TCRdb's table has in-frame clones only and misses some. This sample has about 5,100 clones, with 45% found just once. This clonotype originated in a man between 40 and 75 years old with stage I lung adenocarcinoma. Source: lung tumor tissue, taken before any cancer treatment.

The DNA for the CDR3 is TGTGCCTGGCGCACGGAGGAAGGCACTGAAGCTTTCTTT. Translating gives CAWRTEEGTEAFF. V gene TRBV30 combines with J gene TRBJ1-1, with D uncertain. The CDR3 spans 13 residues. In germline, CDR1 is GTSNPN, CDR2 SVGIG (reference sequence). V lost 5 bases, J lost 4 bases, and 14 bases lay in between.